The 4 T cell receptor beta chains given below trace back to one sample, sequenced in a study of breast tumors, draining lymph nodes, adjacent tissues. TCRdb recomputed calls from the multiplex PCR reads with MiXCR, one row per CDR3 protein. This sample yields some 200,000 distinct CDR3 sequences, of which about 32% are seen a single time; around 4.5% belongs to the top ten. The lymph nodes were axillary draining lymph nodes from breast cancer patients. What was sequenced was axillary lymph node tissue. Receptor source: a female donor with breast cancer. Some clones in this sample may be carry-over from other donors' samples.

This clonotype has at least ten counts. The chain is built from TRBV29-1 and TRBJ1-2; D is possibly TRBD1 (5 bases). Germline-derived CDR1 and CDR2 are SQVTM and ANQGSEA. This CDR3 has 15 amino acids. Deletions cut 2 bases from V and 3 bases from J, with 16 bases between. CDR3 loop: CSVEIWQGPYYGYTF. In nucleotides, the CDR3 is TGCAGCGTTGAAATTTGGCAGGGCCCTTACTATGGCTACACCTTC.

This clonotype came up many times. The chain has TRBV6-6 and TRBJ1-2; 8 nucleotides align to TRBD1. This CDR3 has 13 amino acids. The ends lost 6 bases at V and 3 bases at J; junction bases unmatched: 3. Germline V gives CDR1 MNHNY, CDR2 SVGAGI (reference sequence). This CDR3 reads CASSDRGDYGYTF. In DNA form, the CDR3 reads TGTGCCAGCAGCGACAGGGGTGACTATGGCTACACCTTC.

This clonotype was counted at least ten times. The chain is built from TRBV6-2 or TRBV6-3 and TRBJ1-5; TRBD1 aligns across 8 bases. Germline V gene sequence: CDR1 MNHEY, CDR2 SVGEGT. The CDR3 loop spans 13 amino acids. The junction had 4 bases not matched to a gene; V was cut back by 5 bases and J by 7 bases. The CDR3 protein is CASSDRGRQPQHF. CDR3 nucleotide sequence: TGTGCCAGCAGTGACAGGGGCCGACAGCCCCAGCATTTT.

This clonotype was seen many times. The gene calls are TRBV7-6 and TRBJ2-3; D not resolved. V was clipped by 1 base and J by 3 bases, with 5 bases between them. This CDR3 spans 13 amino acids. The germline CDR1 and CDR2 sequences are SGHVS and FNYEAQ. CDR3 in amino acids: CASSLVRTDTQYF. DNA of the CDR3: TGTGCCAGCAGCTTAGTAAGGACAGATACGCAGTATTTT.